Listed below are T cell receptor beta chains from one sample, sequenced in a study of STAT5B mutations in CD4+ large granular lymphocyte leukemia. Clones were sequenced by immunoSEQ multiplex PCR, and TCRdb holds only the in-frame ones, with some missing. The specimen's table records dozens of clones. The sequenced sample consisted of PBMCs. The receptors here all came from a man aged 80 or over with CD4+ T-cell large granular lymphocyte leukemia. Both conserved end residues are part of each CDR3. The order of the fields is clone size, V gene, J gene, D gene, CDR3 DNA, CDR3 protein. The D gene is left open where the match is weak. Size is stated for part of the rows, as once, few or many counts, or as a class when the clone is expanded.

abundance: NA
v_gene: TRBV28
j_gene: TRBJ1-2
d_gene: TRBD1
CDR3nt: TGTGCCAGCAGTGCACCGGGACAGCGGGTATATGGCTACACCTTC
CDR3aa: CASSAPGQRVYGYTF

abundance: NA
v_gene: TRBV4-3
j_gene: TRBJ2-2
d_gene: NA
CDR3nt: TGCGCCAGCAGCCAAGATGTGAGGGGCACCGGGGAGCTGTTTTTT
CDR3aa: CASSQDVRGTGELFF

abundance: NA
v_gene: TRBV4-2
j_gene: TRBJ2-3
d_gene: NA
CDR3nt: TGTGCCAGCAGCCTGCGGGAAGTTGGCACAGATACGCAGTATTTT
CDR3aa: CASSLREVGTDTQYF

abundance: few
v_gene: TRBV5-4
j_gene: TRBJ2-7
d_gene: NA
CDR3nt: TGTGCCAGCAGCCATGGGACTTACGAGCAGTACTTC
CDR3aa: CASSHGTYEQYF

abundance: NA
v_gene: TRBV28
j_gene: TRBJ2-2
d_gene: TRBD2
CDR3nt: TGTGCCAGCAGTTCTAGCGGGAGTTTCGGGGAGCTGTTTTTT
CDR3aa: CASSSSGSFGELFF

abundance: NA
v_gene: TRBV6-9
j_gene: TRBJ2-7
d_gene: NA
CDR3nt: TGTGCCAGCACTCCCGGCACAGCCTACGAGCAGTACTTC
CDR3aa: CASTPGTAYEQYF

abundance: few
v_gene: TRBV6-6
j_gene: TRBJ2-3
d_gene: NA
CDR3nt: TGTGCCAGCAGGTTCTCGGATACGCAGTATTTT
CDR3aa: CASRFSDTQYF

abundance: NA
v_gene: TRBV2
j_gene: TRBJ2-7
d_gene: TRBD1
CDR3nt: TGTGCCAGCAGGAAGAGGGACAGGGGAGAATACGAGCAGTACTTC
CDR3aa: CASRKRDRGEYEQYF

abundance: NA
v_gene: TRBV11-2
j_gene: TRBJ2-1
d_gene: TRBD1
CDR3nt: TGTGCCAGCAGCTCCACGGTAGGGACAGGAAAATTAAGGAGGCAGTTCTTC
CDR3aa: CASSSTVGTGKLRRQFF

abundance: NA
v_gene: TRBV4-1
j_gene: TRBJ2-2
d_gene: TRBD2
CDR3nt: TGCGCCAGCAGCCAGCCTCTAGCGGGAGGGCGGGAGCTGTTTTTT
CDR3aa: CASSQPLAGGRELFF

abundance: NA
v_gene: TRBV18
j_gene: TRBJ2-1
d_gene: NA
CDR3nt: TGTGCCAGCTCACCGGGGACGTCTGGCCTTGAGCAGTTCTTC
CDR3aa: CASSPGTSGLEQFF

abundance: NA
v_gene: TRBV10-3
j_gene: TRBJ2-7
d_gene: NA
CDR3nt: TGTGCCAGCACTCCCGGCACAGCCTACGAGCAGTACTTC
CDR3aa: CASTPGTAYEQYF

abundance: large
v_gene: TRBV2
j_gene: TRBJ1-2
d_gene: NA
CDR3nt: TGTGCCAGCACCGGCAGTTTGGGATCCTATGGCTACACCTTC
CDR3aa: CASTGSLGSYGYTF

abundance: NA
v_gene: TRBV1
j_gene: TRBJ1-2
d_gene: NA
CDR3nt: TGCACCAGCAGCGCATCAAGTTTGCGAAAGACCTATGGCTACACCTTC
CDR3aa: CTSSASSLRKTYGYTF

abundance: NA
v_gene: TRBV9
j_gene: TRBJ2-7
d_gene: TRBD2
CDR3nt: TGTGCCAGCAGCCCAAGAGCGGGAGGGGGGGAGCAGTACTTC
CDR3aa: CASSPRAGGGEQYF

abundance: NA
v_gene: TRBV9
j_gene: TRBJ1-1
d_gene: NA
CDR3nt: TGTGCCAGCAGCCCGGACTCTTGGGACACTGAAGCTTTCTTT
CDR3aa: CASSPDSWDTEAFF

abundance: NA
v_gene: TRBV10-2
j_gene: TRBJ2-1
d_gene: NA
CDR3nt: TGCGCCAGCAGTGAGTCAAATGAGCAGTTCTTC
CDR3aa: CASSESNEQFF

abundance: NA
v_gene: TRBV21-1
j_gene: TRBJ2-7
d_gene: NA
CDR3nt: TGTGCCAGCAGCAAAACCCTTTTGTGGGAGGGGGATTCTAGCGGGAGGTACGAGCAGTACTTC
CDR3aa: CASSKTLLWEGDSSGRYEQYF

abundance: NA
v_gene: TRBV6-6
j_gene: TRBJ1-5
d_gene: NA
CDR3nt: TGTGCCAGCAGTTACTCGGAAGGGGGTCAGCCCCAGCATTTT
CDR3aa: CASSYSEGGQPQHF

abundance: few
v_gene: TRBV7-6
j_gene: TRBJ1-6
d_gene: NA
CDR3nt: TGTGCCAGCAGCTTACCGGACAGAAATTCACCCCTCCACTTT
CDR3aa: CASSLPDRNSPLHF

abundance: NA
v_gene: TRBV4-1
j_gene: TRBJ2-5
d_gene: TRBD2
CDR3nt: TGCGCCAGCAGCCAAGAGCCTAGCGGGGAGACCCAGTACTTC
CDR3aa: CASSQEPSGETQYF

abundance: once
v_gene: TRBV20-1
j_gene: TRBJ2-7
d_gene: NA
CDR3nt: TGCAGTGCTAGTAACGAGCAGTACTTC
CDR3aa: CSASNEQYF

abundance: NA
v_gene: TRBV7-2
j_gene: TRBJ1-5
d_gene: TRBD1
CDR3nt: TGTGCCAGCAGCTTGGACAGGGGGCTCGGGAGCAATCAGCCCCAGCATTTT
CDR3aa: CASSLDRGLGSNQPQHF

abundance: large
v_gene: TRBV19
j_gene: TRBJ2-7
d_gene: NA
CDR3nt: TGTGCCAGTAGCCCCTCCGGCCCCGGGGAAGAGCAGTACTTC
CDR3aa: CASSPSGPGEEQYF

abundance: NA
v_gene: TRBV27
j_gene: TRBJ1-5
d_gene: NA
CDR3nt: TGTGCCAGCAGTCCCCTCCGGGGCGCGGTTAGCAATCAGCCCCAGCATTTT
CDR3aa: CASSPLRGAVSNQPQHF

abundance: few
v_gene: TRBV4-1
j_gene: TRBJ1-1
d_gene: NA
CDR3nt: TGCGCCAGCAGCCAAGTTACCCCTGGTGAAGCTTTCTTT
CDR3aa: CASSQVTPGEAFF

abundance: NA
v_gene: TRBV7-2
j_gene: TRBJ2-6
d_gene: NA
CDR3nt: TGTGCCAGCAGCAGACGACAAAGTCGGGCCAACGTCCTGACTTTC
CDR3aa: CASSRRQSRANVLTF

abundance: NA
v_gene: TRBV4-1
j_gene: TRBJ1-2
d_gene: NA
CDR3nt: TGCGCCAGCAGCTCATGGACCTCTAAAGGCTACACCTTC
CDR3aa: CASSSWTSKGYTF

abundance: once
v_gene: TRBV27
j_gene: TRBJ2-2
d_gene: NA
CDR3nt: TGTGCCAGCAGTCCCCCTGGGGAAAGTGGGGAGCTGTTTTTT
CDR3aa: CASSPPGESGELFF

abundance: NA
v_gene: TRBV6-9
j_gene: TRBJ2-7
d_gene: NA
CDR3nt: TGTGCCAGCACTCCCGGCACAGCCTACGAGCAGTACTTC
CDR3aa: CASTPGTAYEQYF

abundance: NA
v_gene: TRBV4-2
j_gene: TRBJ2-1
d_gene: NA
CDR3nt: TGTGCCAGCAGCCCCAAAGGGGGGGACAGCTCCTACAATGAGCAGTTCTTC
CDR3aa: CASSPKGGDSSYNEQFF

abundance: NA
v_gene: TRBV14
j_gene: TRBJ2-7
d_gene: NA
CDR3nt: TGTGCCAGCACTCCCGGCACAGCCTACGAGCAGTACTTC
CDR3aa: CASTPGTAYEQYF

abundance: few
v_gene: TRBV2
j_gene: TRBJ1-1
d_gene: NA
CDR3nt: TGTGCCAGCAGTGCTCGGACAACTGAAGCTTTCTTT
CDR3aa: CASSARTTEAFF

abundance: large
v_gene: TRBV6-6
j_gene: TRBJ2-7
d_gene: NA
CDR3nt: TGTGCCAGCACTCCCGGCACAGCCTACGAGCAGTACTTC
CDR3aa: CASTPGTAYEQYF

abundance: NA
v_gene: TRBV14
j_gene: TRBJ1-2
d_gene: NA
CDR3nt: TGTGCCAGCAGTCAGGGCATTAAGACTGGCTACACCTTC
CDR3aa: CASSQGIKTGYTF